This entry describes one TCR beta chain. Its specificity is not known. The sample belongs to a study of OX40 agonist ivuxolimab in advanced cancers. Study results and caveats: Several nonresponders also turned out to have low normalized T-cell clonal expansion.

Germline loops: CDR1 ENHRY, CDR2 SYGVKD. The CDR3 has 16 residues. V gave up 1 base and J gave up 5 bases; unmatched junction bases: 5. Produced via immunoSEQ multiplex PCR; TCRdb's table is partial and in-frame only. This table holds 77,000 or so clones, roughly 90% found once. Sequences were derived from CD4+ or CD8+ T cells sorted from blood, sampled in a trial of the OX40 agonist ivuxolimab. J is TRBJ1-5 and V is TRBV10-3; 10 bases are shared with TRBD1. The sequence was obtained from an adult with an advanced solid tumor such as melanoma, head and neck, liver or kidney cancer. In DNA, the CDR3 is TGTGCCATCAGTGAGTACTACGGGACAGGGGATCAGCCCCAGCATTTT. Its translation: CAISEYYGTGDQPQHF.